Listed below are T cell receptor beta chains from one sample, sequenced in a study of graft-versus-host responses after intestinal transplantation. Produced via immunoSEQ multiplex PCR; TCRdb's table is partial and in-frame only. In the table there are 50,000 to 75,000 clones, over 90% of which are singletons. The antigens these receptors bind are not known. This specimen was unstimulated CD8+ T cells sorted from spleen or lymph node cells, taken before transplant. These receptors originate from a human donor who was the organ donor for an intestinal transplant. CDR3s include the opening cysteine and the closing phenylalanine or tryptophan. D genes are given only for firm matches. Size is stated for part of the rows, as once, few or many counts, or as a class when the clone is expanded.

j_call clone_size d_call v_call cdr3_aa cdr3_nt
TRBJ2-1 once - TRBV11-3 CASSLGANEQFF TGTGCCAGCAGCTTAGGGGCTAATGAGCAGTTCTTC
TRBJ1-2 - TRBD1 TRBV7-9 CASSLQGDGYTF TGTGCCAGCAGCTTACAGGGGGACGGCTACACCTTC
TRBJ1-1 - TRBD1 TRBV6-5 CASSYSGDSAFF TGTGCCAGCAGTTACTCGGGGGACAGCGCTTTCTTT
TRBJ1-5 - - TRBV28 CASRDRQLNQPQHF TGTGCCAGCAGGGATAGACAGCTGAATCAGCCCCAGCATTTT
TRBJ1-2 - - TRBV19 CASSIFTGDGYTF TGTGCCAGTAGTATATTTACAGGTGACGGCTACACCTTC
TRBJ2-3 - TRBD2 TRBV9 CASSLAGVSTDTQYF TGTGCCAGCAGCTTAGCGGGAGTTAGCACAGATACGCAGTATTTT
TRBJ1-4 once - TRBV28 CASSFGHRQLFF TGTGCCAGCAGTTTCGGTCACAGGCAACTGTTTTTT
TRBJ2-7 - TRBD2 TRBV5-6 CASSAGASPEQYF TGTGCCAGCAGCGCGGGAGCGAGCCCCGAGCAGTACTTC
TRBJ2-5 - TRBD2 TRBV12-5 CASGSPRAGASQETQYF TGTGCTAGTGGTTCTCCCCGGGCGGGAGCGTCCCAAGAGACCCAGTACTTC
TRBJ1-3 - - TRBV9 CASSVGETGRDPGNTIYF TGTGCCAGCAGCGTAGGGGAAACAGGGCGTGACCCTGGAAACACCATATATTTT
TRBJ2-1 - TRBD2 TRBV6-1 CASSEEASGRVEQFF TGTGCCAGCAGTGAAGAGGCTAGCGGGAGAGTTGAGCAGTTCTTC
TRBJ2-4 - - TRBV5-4 CASSSPPGQNIQYF TGTGCCAGCAGTTCCCCCCCTGGCCAAAACATTCAGTACTTC
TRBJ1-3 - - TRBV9 CASSSSSGNTIYF TGTGCCAGCAGTAGCTCCTCTGGAAACACCATATATTTT
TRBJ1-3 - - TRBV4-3 CASSQETGNNGNTIYF TGCGCCAGCAGCCAAGAAACGGGGAATAACGGAAACACCATATATTTT
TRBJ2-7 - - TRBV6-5 CASRGLYEQYF TGTGCCAGTCGCGGCCTGTACGAGCAGTACTTC
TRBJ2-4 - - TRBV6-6 CASSYSSGGGKNIQYF TGTGCCAGCAGTTACTCGTCAGGGGGAGGCAAAAACATTCAGTACTTC
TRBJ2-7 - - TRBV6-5 CASSYAGPYEQYF TGTGCCAGCAGTTACGCAGGTCCCTACGAGCAGTACTTC
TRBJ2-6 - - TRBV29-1 CSALTVNSGANVLTF TGCAGCGCCCTGACAGTTAACTCTGGGGCCAACGTCCTGACTTTC
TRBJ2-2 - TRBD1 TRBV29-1 CSILQGVGELFF TGCAGCATCCTTCAGGGGGTCGGGGAGCTGTTTTTT
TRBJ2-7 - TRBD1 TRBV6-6 CASSQGQGRYEQYF TGTGCCAGCAGCCAAGGACAGGGACGCTACGAGCAGTACTTC